The next 20 T cell receptor beta chains were all read from a single sample in a study of blood T cell repertoires in COVID-19. The assay was immunoSEQ multiplex PCR, and TCRdb's table has in-frame clones only and misses some. The profile shows roughly 150,000 clones, 85% to 90% of them singletons. The sample taken for sequencing was peripheral blood. These receptors came from a middle-aged woman with acute or convalescent COVID-19.

The chain links TRBV19 to TRBJ2-1, with no clear D. The germline gives CDR1 LNHDA, CDR2 SQIVND (reference sequence). The V gene lost 5 bases and the J gene lost 4 bases, with 18 bases spanning the gap. CDR3 size: 16 residues. In DNA form, the CDR3 reads TGTGCCAGTAGTCGAAGACCAGCGTACCAGTACAATGAGCAGTTCTTC. Protein: CASSRRPAYQYNEQFF.

There are a few counts of this clone. The chain links TRBV27 to TRBJ1-5; the match to TRBD1 covers 7 bases. This CDR3 contains 16 residues. Germline CDR1 and CDR2: MNHEY and SMNVEV (reference sequence). Trimming cost V 6 bases and J 3 bases; bases outside gene matches: 11. The DNA of the CDR3 is TGTGCCAGCAGAGACAGGGTGACGAATTCCAATCAGCCCCAGCATTTT. This codes for CASRDRVTNSNQPQHF.

The chain uses TRBV6-5 and TRBJ1-1, with 7 bases fitting TRBD1. There are 15 residues in the CDR3. The J segment lost 4 bases and the V segment lost 6 bases, leaving 11 bases of the junction unmatched. Per germline, CDR1 MNHEY and CDR2 SVGAGI. The CDR3 is CASRTGGQVSTEAFF. The CDR3 DNA is TGTGCCAGCAGGACTGGTGGACAGGTGAGCACTGAAGCTTTCTTT.

This chain connects TRBV28 to TRBJ2-3, with 8 bases that match TRBD2. V shed 5 bases and J 5 bases; nucleotides not matched to a gene: 6. In germline, CDR1 is MDHEN, CDR2 SYDVKM. CDR3 length: 14 amino acids. CDR3 DNA: TGTGCCAGCAGTCGGGGGGGGCTGGGAGATACGCAGTATTTT. Protein sequence: CASSRGGLGDTQYF.

This sequence joins TRBV19 and TRBJ2-3; no clear D. Germline V CDR1 and CDR2: LNHDA, SQIVND (reference sequence). The ends were cut back, 4 bases at V and 4 bases at J, with 15 bases in the middle. The CDR3 runs to 15 residues. In DNA form, the CDR3 reads TGTGCCAGTAGTACCAGCGTACGAGGCGCAGATACGCAGTATTTT. This encodes CASSTSVRGADTQYF.

The V and J genes are TRBV28 and TRBJ1-1; D gene uncertain. The CDR3 runs 15 residues. Germline values: CDR1 MDHEN, CDR2 SYDVKM. Trimming pared 2 bases from V and 1 base from J, leaving 11 bases between. CDR3 nucleotides: TGTGCCAGCAGTTTAATGCAGGACTCGAACACTGAAGCTTTCTTT. Translated: CASSLMQDSNTEAFF.

The V call is TRBV3-1 (or the pseudogene TRBV3-2), the J call TRBJ2-1; possibly TRBD2 for D (5 bases). Looked up from germline, CDR1 is LGHDT and CDR2 is YNNKEL (reference sequence). The CDR3 totals 12 residues. Between the trimmed V and J ends, which lost 3 bases and 9 bases, there was a span of 9 bases. In DNA, the CDR3 is TGTGCCAGCAGCCAGAGGGCGGGTGAGCAGTTCTTC. The encoded protein is CASSQRAGEQFF.

This clone was seen more than once but under ten times. V usage is TRBV5-1 and J usage is TRBJ2-2; a possible D gene is TRBD2 (6 bases). Germline V gene data show CDR1 as SGHRS and CDR2 as YFSETQ. This CDR3 region has 14 residues. V lost 1 base and J 6 bases, leaving 10 bases between the germline ends. The DNA of the CDR3 is TGCGCCAGCAGCTTGTTCGGGAGTTCCGGGGAGCTGTTTTTT. Translating it yields CASSLFGSSGELFF.

The CDR3 DNA reads as TGTGCCAGCAGCTATAAGGGGGTATTAGAGACCCAGTACTTC. Translating gives CASSYKGVLETQYF. The V and J genes are TRBV13 and TRBJ2-5; D perhaps matches TRBD1 (6 bases). The length of the CDR3 is 14 residues. Germline-derived CDR1 and CDR2 are PRHDT and FYEKMQ (reference sequence). Between the trimmed V and J ends, which lost 4 bases and 4 bases, there was a span of 13 bases.

The V and J genes are TRBV30 and TRBJ2-7; D is perhaps TRBD1 (5 bases). This CDR3 spans 18 amino acids. V lost 0 bases and J lost 3, with 24 bases in between. Germline V gene data show CDR1 as GTSNPN and CDR2 as SVGIG (reference sequence). This CDR3 reads CAWSVPDVGIDSLYEQYF. The DNA of the CDR3 is TGTGCCTGGAGTGTACCCGACGTGGGTATTGACAGTCTCTACGAGCAGTACTTC.

For the CDR3, the DNA is TGTGCCAGCAGCATAAACGGTCGGGGGGCCTATGGCTACACCTTC. Translated: CASSINGRGAYGYTF. The chain uses TRBV14 and TRBJ1-2; a weak D match, TRBD1 (6 bases). Germline V lookup: CDR1 SGHDN, CDR2 FVKESK. The germline V and J ends were trimmed by 5 bases and 4 bases, with 17 bases remaining between them. The length of the CDR3 is 15 residues.

A single count supports this clone. The chain couples TRBV19 to TRBJ2-1; 12 bases are a match to TRBD1. V shed 5 bases and J 4 bases; nucleotides not matched to a gene: 6. The germline CDR1 and CDR2 sequences are LNHDA and SQIVND (reference sequence). The CDR3 contains 16 residues. The CDR3 DNA is TGTGCCAGTAGTCCGGGACAGGGGGCCTTGTACAATGAGCAGTTCTTC. Translation: CASSPGQGALYNEQFF.

The chain is built from TRBV19 and TRBJ2-1; TRBD2 matches 7 bases. The trim removed 6 bases at V and 8 bases at J, leaving 13 bases unmatched. CDR1 LNHDA and CDR2 SQIVND come from the germline V gene (reference sequence). CDR3 length: 15 amino acids. The CDR3 DNA reads TGTGCCAGTAGAAGAGTAGCGGGCCGTTGGGATGAGCAGTTCTTC. This encodes CASRRVAGRWDEQFF.

This chain uses TRBV3-1 (or the pseudogene TRBV3-2) with TRBJ1-2, with 9 bases matching TRBD1. The junction had 4 bases not matched to a gene; V was cut back by 4 bases and J by 4 bases. Germline V gene data show CDR1 as LGHDT and CDR2 as YNNKEL (reference sequence). The CDR3 length is 14 residues. In DNA form, the CDR3 reads TGTGCCAGCAGCCCGGGACAGGGTGGCTATGGCTACACCTTC. As protein: CASSPGQGGYGYTF.

This clone was counted a few times. Written as DNA, the CDR3 is TGTGCCACCAGTGACCGGAGGAGAGATAGCACAGATACGCAGTATTTT. This encodes CATSDRRRDSTDTQYF. V is TRBV24-1 and J is TRBJ2-3; possible D gene TRBD2, 5 bases. The CDR3 consists of 16 residues. Germline V gene lookup returns CDR1 KGHDR and CDR2 SFDVKD. The V gene lost 4 bases and the J gene lost 0 bases, with 13 bases spanning the gap.

The chain joins TRBV20-1 to TRBJ1-1; a possible D gene is TRBD1 (6 bases). V was pared by 3 bases and J by 0 bases, with 14 bases between. Germline assignment: CDR1 DFQATT and CDR2 SNEGSKA (reference sequence). CDR3 length: 15 amino acids. CDR3 protein: CSASSQGSLNTEAFF. The CDR3 DNA sequence: TGCAGTGCTAGTTCCCAGGGGTCCCTGAACACTGAAGCTTTCTTT.

The chain employs TRBV9 and TRBJ2-1; D might be TRBD1 (6 bases). Between the trimmed V and J ends, which lost 2 bases and 1 base, there was a span of 10 bases. CDR3 length: 15 residues. CDR1 is SGDLS, CDR2 YYNGEE, per germline. CDR3 DNA: TGTGCCAGCAGCGTCCGGGACAAATCCTACAATGAGCAGTTCTTC. It yields the protein CASSVRDKSYNEQFF.

The genes are TRBV3-1 (or the pseudogene TRBV3-2) and TRBJ1-5; no definite D call. Trimming stripped 1 base from V and 7 bases from J, with 14 bases between. The CDR3 loop spans 15 amino acids. In germline, CDR1 is LGHDT, CDR2 YNNKEL (reference sequence). This CDR3 reads CASSQGGREHQPQHF. The DNA for the CDR3 is TGTGCCAGCAGCCAAGGAGGTAGGGAGCACCAGCCCCAGCATTTT.

V is TRBV12-3 or TRBV12-4 and J is TRBJ1-5; D remains unclear. Trimming removed 4 bases at V and 6 bases at J, with 10 bases between. The CDR3 is 13 amino acids. The DNA for the CDR3 is TGTGCCAGCAGTTATCGGGTTATTCAGCCCCAGCATTTT. It yields the protein CASSYRVIQPQHF.

The chain couples TRBV7-8 to TRBJ2-1; a possible D gene is TRBD2 (5 bases). The V end was cut by 6 bases, the J end by 5 bases, with 11 bases between. CDR1 is SGHVS and CDR2 is FQNEAQ in the germline V gene. This CDR3 is 13 amino acids long. The CDR3 is CASRTTENNEQFF. DNA for the CDR3: TGTGCCAGCAGGACTACAGAGAACAATGAGCAGTTCTTC.